This passage covers 22 T cell receptor beta chains from one sample sequenced in a study of cytomegalovirus exposure and HLA in healthy donors. Primers: 60 Vbeta forward and 13 Jbeta reverse. Sequencing used immunoSEQ multiplex PCR; TCRdb keeps in-frame clones, though not all of them. The sample gives about 190,000 clones, 81% of which show up once; 2.2% is in the top ten. The sequenced sample consisted of PBMCs. The receptors were sampled from a woman aged 30 to 39 in good health and CMV-seronegative.

CDR3 protein: CASSSRTSFTGELFF. For the CDR3, the DNA is TGTGCCAGCAGCTCAAGGACTAGCTTCACCGGGGAGCTGTTTTTT. The gene calls are TRBV5-4 and TRBJ2-2; 8 bases are a match to TRBD2. The CDR3 extends over 15 amino acids. J gave up 4 bases and V 3 bases, and 5 bases lay outside the gene matches. Per the germline V gene, CDR1 is SGHNT and CDR2 is YYREEE (reference sequence).

The DNA for the CDR3 is TGTGCCAGCAGTTCTGACAGGGTTAACTATGGCTACACCTTC. This gives the protein CASSSDRVNYGYTF. This chain joins TRBV27 and TRBJ1-2, with 7 positions matching TRBD1. CDR3 size: 14 residues. Trimming removed 4 bases from V and 1 base from J; junction bases left unmatched: 3. Germline V gene sequence: CDR1 MNHEY, CDR2 SMNVEV (reference sequence).

CDR3 coding DNA: TGTGCCAGCAGTTTCGTAGCGGGAGGTTCTTTCTACGAGCAGTACTTC. Amino acids: CASSFVAGGSFYEQYF. V is TRBV27 and J is TRBJ2-7, with TRBD2 identical over 10 bases. With 3 bases clipped from V and 3 bases from J, the junction kept 8 bases outside the gene matches. CDR3 size: 16 residues. Germline V gives CDR1 MNHEY, CDR2 SMNVEV (reference sequence).

The V gene is TRBV7-2, the J gene TRBJ2-3; 10 nucleotides align to TRBD2. The ends lost 4 bases at V and 4 bases at J; junction bases unmatched: 2. CDR3 length: 14 amino acids. The germline V gene encodes CDR1 SGHTA and CDR2 FQGNSA. The chain's CDR3 is CASSSSGRADTQYF. CDR3 nucleotide sequence: TGTGCCAGCAGCTCTAGCGGGAGAGCAGATACGCAGTATTTT.

This chain uses TRBV5-1 with TRBJ1-1; the match to TRBD1 covers 7 bases. The J segment lost 11 bases and the V segment lost 0 bases, leaving 10 bases of the junction unmatched. Germline V gene data show CDR1 as SGHRS and CDR2 as YFSETQ. CDR3 length equals 14 residues. The CDR3 region is CASSLGDRNKGAFF. In nucleotides, the CDR3 is TGCGCCAGCAGCTTGGGGGACAGAAATAAGGGCGCTTTCTTT.

The chain carries TRBV20-1 and TRBJ2-2; D call uncertain. The CDR3 length is 11 residues. Looked up from germline, CDR1 is DFQATT and CDR2 is SNEGSKA (reference sequence). With 5 bases removed from V and 5 bases from J, the gap between germline ends came to 6 bases. The CDR3 coding sequence is TGCAGTGCTCCGCGGACCGGGGAGCTGTTTTTT. It yields the protein CSAPRTGELFF.

The chain couples TRBV5-1 to TRBJ2-7; possible D gene TRBD2, 5 bases. CDR1 is SGHRS and CDR2 is YFSETQ in the germline V gene. The length of the CDR3 is 14 residues. V lost 2 bases, J lost 4 bases, and 13 bases lay in between. Written as DNA, the CDR3 is TGCGCCAGCAGCTTCGAGGGTGTCGGGTACGAGCAGTACTTC. Protein sequence: CASSFEGVGYEQYF. The full variable domain, completed using reference TRBV5-1 and TRBJ2-7, is KAGVTQTPRYLIKTRGQQVTLSCSPISGHRSVSWYQQTPGQGLQFLFEYFSETQRNKGNFPGRFSGRQFSNSRSEMNVSTLELGDSALYLCASSFEGVGYEQYFGPGTRLTVT.

For this clone: Other DNA sequences in the sample encode the same CDR3. CDR3 nucleotide sequence: TGTGCCAGCAGCGTAGGCGGCGGGGTGGGCAATGAGCAGTTCTTC. This codes for CASSVGGGVGNEQFF. This chain connects TRBV9 to TRBJ2-1; D is perhaps TRBD2 (6 bases). V was shortened by 0 bases and J by 6 bases, with 13 bases between the two germline ends. The CDR3 spans 15 residues. Germline V gives CDR1 SGDLS, CDR2 YYNGEE. The whole variable domain, remainder taken from reference TRBV9 and TRBJ2-1, is DSGVTQTPKHLITATGQRVTLRCSPRSGDLSVYWYQQSLDQGLQFLIQYYNGEERAKGNILERFSAQQFPDLHSELNLSSLELGDSALYFCASSVGGGVGNEQFFGPGTRLTVL.

DNA for the CDR3: TGTGCCAGCAGCGCTCTCGGACAGAGTAGCACAGATACGCAGTATTTT. Its protein product is CASSALGQSSTDTQYF. This chain links TRBV7-2 with TRBJ2-3; D perhaps matches TRBD1 (6 bases). The CDR3 extends over 16 amino acids. From germline, CDR1 is SGHTA and CDR2 FQGNSA. Trimming cost V 5 bases and J 0 bases, with 15 bases left between them.

The CDR3 spells CASSLGPGENTGELFF. The CDR3 bases are TGTGCCAGCAGCTTAGGCCCAGGGGAAAACACCGGGGAGCTGTTTTTT. The chain links TRBV11-3 to TRBJ2-2; possibly TRBD1 for D (6 bases). V lost 1 base, J lost 2 bases, and 11 bases lay in between. This CDR3 contains 16 residues. CDR1 is SGHNT, CDR2 YENEEA, per germline.

The J gene is TRBJ2-1, the V gene TRBV28; D gene uncertain. Germline CDR1 and CDR2: MDHEN and SYDVKM. Trimming left V 7 bases short and J 0 bases short, with 10 bases between. This CDR3 spans 14 amino acids. The CDR3 sequence: CASTETRSYNEQFF. The CDR3 region has the DNA TGTGCCAGCACCGAGACACGCTCCTACAATGAGCAGTTCTTC.

Remarks on this clone: A read error may account for a junction end that differs from germline. J is TRBJ2-2 and V is TRBV5-5, with a possible D match to TRBD2 (6 bases). CDR1 SGHKS and CDR2 YYEKEE come from the germline V gene (reference sequence). This CDR3 has 16 amino acids. CDR3 coding DNA: TGTGTCAGCAGCTACCCCCCCGGGCGGGGTACCGGGGAGCTGTTTTTT. It codes for CVSSYPPGRGTGELFF.

The V gene is TRBV5-4, the J gene TRBJ1-1; D is unresolved. Germline assignment: CDR1 SGHNT and CDR2 YYREEE (reference sequence). The CDR3 has 13 amino acids. V was pared by 4 bases and J by 7 bases, with 14 bases between. CDR3 in DNA: TGTGCCAGCAGCACCCCGGGAGGCATTGAAGCTTTCTTT. It specifies CASSTPGGIEAFF. Full variable domain (rest looked up from reference TRBV5-4 and TRBJ1-1): ETGVTQSPTHLIKTRGQQVTLRCSSQSGHNTVSWYQQALGQGPQFIFQYYREEENGRGNFPPRFSGLQFPNYSSELNVNALELDDSALYLCASSTPGGIEAFFGQGTRLTVV.

CDR3 region: CASSSSGGQFF. CDR3 bases: TGTGCCAGCAGCTCTAGCGGGGGGCAGTTCTTC. V is TRBV5-4 and J is TRBJ2-1, with 10 bases aligning to TRBD2. The CDR3 extends over 11 amino acids. CDR1 and CDR2 from the germline V gene are SGHNT and YYREEE (reference sequence). V gave up 3 bases and J gave up 12 bases; unmatched junction bases: 0.

The chain's CDR3 is CASSPPGLREGTEQFF. CDR3 coding DNA: TGTGCCAGCAGCCCACCGGGATTGCGGGAGGGCACTGAGCAGTTCTTC. The rearrangement joins TRBV7-3 to TRBJ2-1; 9 bases match TRBD2. After removal of 5 bases from V and 9 bases from J, the junction contained 14 bases not matched to a gene. The CDR3 is 16 residues long. CDR1 and CDR2 from the germline V gene are SGHTA and FQGTGA.

The rearrangement joins TRBV4-1 to TRBJ1-2; D may be TRBD1 (6 bases). Per the germline V gene, CDR1 is MGHRA and CDR2 is YSYEKL. V gave up 0 bases and J gave up 4 bases, with 12 bases separating them. There are 15 residues in the CDR3. The CDR3 spells CASSQDAYRVYGYTF. The CDR3 DNA is TGCGCCAGCAGCCAAGACGCGTACAGGGTCTATGGCTACACCTTC.

This clone occurred once. The chain joins TRBV4-2 to TRBJ2-5, with D perhaps matching TRBD2 (5 bases). Germline CDR1 and CDR2: LGHNA and YNFKEQ. Deletions cut 0 bases from V and 4 bases from J, with 9 bases between. The CDR3 is made up of 14 amino acids. DNA of the CDR3: TGTGCCAGCAGCCAAGATCCGGCGGGAGAGACCCAGTACTTC. Protein: CASSQDPAGETQYF.

This clone is a singleton in its sample. CDR3 in DNA: TGTGCCAGCAGCAAAGGGGGGGGTGGGACCCAGTACTTC. Its protein is CASSKGGGGTQYF. The chain uses TRBV27 and TRBJ2-5; possible D gene TRBD2, 7 bases. Germline CDR1 MNHEY, CDR2 SMNVEV (reference sequence). The CDR3 runs to 13 residues. V lost 6 bases to trimming and J lost 7 bases, with 15 bases between them.

The J gene is TRBJ2-2, the V gene TRBV5-1; maybe TRBD1 (5 bases). Trimming stripped 0 bases from V and 1 base from J, with 13 bases between. CDR3 size: 17 residues. Looked up from germline, CDR1 is SGHRS and CDR2 is YFSETQ. For the CDR3, the DNA is TGCGCCAGCAGCTTGGCTTCTCGACAGCAGAACACCGGGGAGCTGTTTTTT. Translation gives CASSLASRQQNTGELFF.

This chain joins TRBV7-9 and TRBJ2-5; TRBD1 matches 9 bases. Near its end, the DNA agrees better with TRBJ2-7, so the J call may be wrong. The CDR3 has 15 residues. From germline, CDR1 is SEHNR and CDR2 FQNEAQ (reference sequence). CDR3 in amino acids: CASSPGQGITYEQYF. The CDR3 bases are TGTGCCAGCAGCCCCGGACAGGGGATCACCTACGAGCAGTACTTC.

V and J are TRBV4-1 and TRBJ1-4; D gene uncertain. CDR1 and CDR2 from the germline V gene are MGHRA and YSYEKL. This CDR3 is built from 15 residues. V dropped 1 base and J dropped 3 bases, with 9 bases sitting between them. CDR3 DNA: TGCGCCAGCAGCCAAGGGCAGGCCTCTAATGAAAAACTGTTTTTT. Translation gives CASSQGQASNEKLFF.

V and J are TRBV25-1 and TRBJ2-3, with TRBD2 matching 11 bases. This CDR3 has 17 amino acids. Trimming cost V 3 bases and J 0 bases; bases outside gene matches: 5. From germline, CDR1 is MGHDK and CDR2 SYGVNS. CDR3 protein: CASSELSGRGSTDTQYF. In DNA form, the CDR3 reads TGTGCCAGCAGTGAGCTTAGCGGGAGGGGTAGCACAGATACGCAGTATTTT.